Below, one TCR beta chain is given with its context. What it binds is not known. The sample comes from a study of cytomegalovirus exposure and HLA in healthy donors. Study summary: Across some 400 genotyped donors, 81% landed in the Caucasian-associated ancestry cluster. Study-level findings and limits: Being productive about 87% or about 30% of the time was typical of most TCR beta V segments in an earlier analysis. In a later analysis, V- and J-gene trimming of beta chains associated with a DCLRE1C missense variant, replicated independently. TCR beta sequences reportedly predicted most subjects' HLA-A and HLA-B alleles accurately.

The PCR used 60 Vbeta and 13 Jbeta primers. Measured with immunoSEQ multiplex PCR; TCRdb has only the in-frame clones, and not every one. The repertoire holds 200,000 to 250,000 clones, with more than 60% as singletons. The trim removed 1 base at V and 7 bases at J, leaving 10 bases unmatched. The CDR3 extends over 15 amino acids. The V gene's germline CDR1 is SGHTA and CDR2 FQGNSA. V is TRBV7-2 and J is TRBJ2-7; 7 positions match TRBD1. Source material: PBMCs. The source of this sequence is a woman aged 60-75 years in good health and CMV-seropositive. CDR3 loop: CASSLVVTGFDEQYF. The CDR3 region has the DNA TGTGCCAGCAGCTTAGTGGTGACAGGGTTCGATGAGCAGTACTTC.